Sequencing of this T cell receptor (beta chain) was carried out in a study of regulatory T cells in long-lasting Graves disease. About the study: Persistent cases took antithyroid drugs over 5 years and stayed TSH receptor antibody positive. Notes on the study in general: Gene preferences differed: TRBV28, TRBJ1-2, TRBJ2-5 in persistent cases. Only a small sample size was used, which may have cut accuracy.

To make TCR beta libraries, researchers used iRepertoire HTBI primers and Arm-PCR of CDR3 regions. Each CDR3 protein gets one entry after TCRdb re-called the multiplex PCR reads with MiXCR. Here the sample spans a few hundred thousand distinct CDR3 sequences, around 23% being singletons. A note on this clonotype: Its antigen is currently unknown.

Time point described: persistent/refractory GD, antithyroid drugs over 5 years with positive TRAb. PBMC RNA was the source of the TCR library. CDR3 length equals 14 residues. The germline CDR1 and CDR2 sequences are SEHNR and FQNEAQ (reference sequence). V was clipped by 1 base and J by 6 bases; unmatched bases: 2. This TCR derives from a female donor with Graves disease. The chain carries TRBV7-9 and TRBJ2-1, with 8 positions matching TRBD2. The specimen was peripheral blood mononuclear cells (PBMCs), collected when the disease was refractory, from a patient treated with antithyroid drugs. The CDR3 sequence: CASSLGTSSNEQFF. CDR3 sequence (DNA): TGTGCCAGCAGCTTAGGGACTAGCAGCAATGAGCAGTTCTTC. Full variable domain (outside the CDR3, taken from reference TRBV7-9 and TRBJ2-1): DTGVSQNPRHKITKRGQNVTFRCDPISEHNRLYWYRQTLGQGPEFLTYFQNEAQLEKSRLLSDRFSAERPKGSFSTLEIQRTEQGDSAMYLCASSLGTSSNEQFFGPGTRLTVL.